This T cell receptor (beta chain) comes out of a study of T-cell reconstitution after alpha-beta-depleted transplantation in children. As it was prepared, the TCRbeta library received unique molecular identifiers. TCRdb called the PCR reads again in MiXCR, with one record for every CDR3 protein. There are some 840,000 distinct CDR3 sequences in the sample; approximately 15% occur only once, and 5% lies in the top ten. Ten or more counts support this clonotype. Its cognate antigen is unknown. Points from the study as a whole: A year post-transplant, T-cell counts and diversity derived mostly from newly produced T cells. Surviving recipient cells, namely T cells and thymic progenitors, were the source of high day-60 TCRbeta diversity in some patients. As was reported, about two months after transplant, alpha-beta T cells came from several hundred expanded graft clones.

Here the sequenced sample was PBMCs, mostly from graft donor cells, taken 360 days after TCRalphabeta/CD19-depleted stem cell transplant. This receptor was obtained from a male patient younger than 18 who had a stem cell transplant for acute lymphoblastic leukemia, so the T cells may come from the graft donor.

CDR3 DNA: TGTGCCAGCACGGAGTTAGCGGGAGATAGGTCCTACAATGAGCAGTTCTTC. The encoded protein is CASTELAGDRSYNEQFF. J is TRBJ2-1 and V is TRBV2, with TRBD2 matching 9 bases. Germline V gene sequence: CDR1 SNHLY, CDR2 FYNNEI. J lost 1 base, V lost 7 bases, and 11 bases had no gene match. The CDR3 is made up of 17 amino acids.